This TCR beta chain was identified during a study of T cells expressing NK-cell markers (dated by TCRdb to the early 2020s). The study in broad terms: TCR beta-chain repertoires were profiled in sorted CD3+CD56+NKG2C+, CD3+CD56+NKG2C- and CD3+CD56-NKG2C+ T-cell subsets from seven or eight donors. Illumina HiSeq 2000/2500, MiSeq or NextSeq was used to sequence libraries as 2 x 150 bp reads. All eight donors whose samples were sequenced were randomly selected healthy volunteers, three of them men and five women. Among the eight sequenced donors, seven were HCMV-seropositive and one was HCMV-seronegative. General conclusions and limits of the study: Those dominant clonotypes were again the most abundant among CD3+CD56-NKG2C+ cells in a handful of donors, at about 25-65%. It remained unclear whether the expanded NKG2C-expressing T cell clones were specific for HCMV antigens. For five or six donors, the dominant CD3+CD56+NKG2C+ clonotypes were among the top 10 CD8+ clonotypes and accounted for about 1.0-7.5% of CD8+ T cells.

Sequencing used an Illumina HiSeq 2000. TCR beta cDNA libraries were made by 5'RACE template switching that added a universal primer site and unique molecular identifiers. Synthesis of cDNA was primed from the TCR beta constant segment and was followed by two consecutive PCR amplification steps. In the original analysis: MIGEC handled demultiplexing of the reads and grouping by UMI, while MiTCR was used to assemble and quantify clonotypes. To remove erroneous sequences, TCR cDNA sequences were retained only when supported by two or more reads. The tcR package was used for downstream repertoire analysis, and clonotypes were matched across fractions by CDR3 nucleotide sequence plus V segment. VDJmatch was used to annotate antigen specificity against VDJdb, with one amino acid substitution allowed in CDR3. TCRdb reprocessed the reads into one record per CDR3 protein sequence, lacking DNA. The V and J calls and clone size come from TCRdb's table, not from the authors' own analysis. This specimen's table enumerates roughly 300,000 distinct CDR3 sequences. Of the sample, around 3.9% falls within the top ten clones.

HCMV serostatus was determined by detecting HCMV-specific IgG in serum with a commercial ELISA kit. Peripheral blood mononuclear cells were isolated from blood by Ficoll density gradient centrifugation. Remarks on this clonotype: Its antigen is not yet known.

According to the germline V gene, CDR1 reads SGHAT and CDR2 reads FQNNGV. The CDR3 goes from the cysteine to the phenylalanine over 14 residues. No coding sequence is recorded. The sequenced sample was blood T cells: a sorted CD56 or NKG2C T cell subset, CD4+ or CD8+ T cells, or bulk PBMC T cells (not recorded which). This clonotype was obtained from a woman between 18 and 75 years old in good health. The chain is made from TRBV11-2 and TRBJ2-2; TCRdb selects TRBD2, and the lack of DNA leaves this call unchecked. Here the CDR3 is given as CASTTSPNTGELFF.